Below, 8 T cell receptor beta chains from the same sample are listed, as sequenced in a study of shared clonotypes between healthy human individuals. Sequencing used immunoSEQ multiplex PCR; TCRdb keeps in-frame clones, though not all of them. The data show millions of clones, around 93% seen once. In the naive CD8 group, cells lacked CD45RO and were positively selected for CCR7, so terminally differentiated effector memory CD45RA+ cells were left out. The sequencing sample was made of naive CD8+ T cells from PBMCs. The receptors come from a man younger than 30 in good health. Some clones in this sample may be carry-over from other donors' samples.

The chain has TRBV27 and TRBJ2-7; a weak D match, TRBD1 (6 bases). V was pared by 5 bases and J by 1 base, with 15 bases between. From germline, CDR1 is MNHEY and CDR2 SMNVEV (reference sequence). The CDR3 consists of 15 residues. The CDR3 region has the DNA TGTGCCAGCAGTGCAAGGGGGTTAGCTTCCTACGAGCAGTACTTC. Protein: CASSARGLASYEQYF.

J is TRBJ1-2 and V is TRBV7-9, with D unclear. The CDR3 runs to 14 residues. Germline V gives CDR1 SEHNR, CDR2 FQNEAQ (reference sequence). Trimming took 1 base from V and 8 from J, leaving 14 bases between them. CDR3 sequence: CASSLGGSWEGYTF. In nucleotides, the CDR3 is TGTGCCAGCAGCTTAGGGGGATCTTGGGAAGGCTACACCTTC.

V gene TRBV19 combines with J gene TRBJ1-1, with TRBD1 identical over 8 bases. The germline CDR1 and CDR2 sequences are LNHDA and SQIVND (reference sequence). V dropped 5 bases and J dropped 3; count of bases not matched to a gene: 14. The CDR3 loop spans 17 amino acids. The CDR3 nucleotides are TGTGCCAGTAGTTCCCGGACAGGGCTGGCCCTAGACACTGAAGCTTTCTTT. It codes for CASSSRTGLALDTEAFF.

This chain links TRBV2 with TRBJ2-6, with D perhaps TRBD1 (5 bases). The CDR3 extends over 17 amino acids. Trimming pared 7 bases from V and 2 bases from J, leaving 18 bases between. Germline CDR1 SNHLY, CDR2 FYNNEI. The chain's CDR3 is CASTVGAPSAGANVLTF. CDR3 sequence (DNA): TGTGCCAGCACGGTAGGGGCCCCGAGCGCTGGGGCCAACGTCCTGACTTTC.

About this clone itself: Other nucleotide sequences in the sample specify the same CDR3. V and J are TRBV19 and TRBJ2-1; 14 bases agree with TRBD2. J was trimmed by 8 bases and V by 3 bases; bases with no gene match: 3. The CDR3 loop spans 15 amino acids. CDR1 and CDR2 from the germline V gene are LNHDA and SQIVND (reference sequence). CDR3 loop: CASSIGTSGSYEQFF. The CDR3 nucleotides read TGTGCCAGTAGTATCGGGACTAGCGGGAGCTATGAGCAGTTCTTC.

V is TRBV18 and J is TRBJ2-1, with D possibly matching TRBD2 (5 bases). Trimming shortened V by 3 bases and J by 8 bases, and 17 bases separated the two germline ends. The germline V gene has CDR1 KGHSH and CDR2 LQKENI. This CDR3 has 15 residues. CDR3 in DNA: TGTGCCAGCTCACCCTTCGTAGCGTTTAGGGATGAGCAGTTCTTC. It specifies CASSPFVAFRDEQFF.

The genes are TRBV11-2 and TRBJ2-7, with D perhaps TRBD1 (5 bases). The CDR3 contains 14 residues. CDR1 is SGHAT, CDR2 FQNNGV, per germline. V was pared by 1 base and J by 6 bases, with 13 bases between. In DNA form, the CDR3 reads TGTGCCAGCAGCTTAGGGGGCCCCTATATCGAGCAGTACTTC. Protein sequence: CASSLGGPYIEQYF.

The chain joins TRBV7-9 to TRBJ1-4; D may be TRBD1 (5 bases). V was clipped by 1 base and J by 6 bases, with 21 bases between them. CDR1 is SEHNR, CDR2 FQNEAQ, per germline (reference sequence). This CDR3 is built from 18 residues. In DNA, the CDR3 is TGTGCCAGCAGCTTAGTCGGGCGGATCAGGGAAGCGGATGAAAAACTGTTTTTT. It encodes CASSLVGRIREADEKLFF.